A single sample gave rise to the 22 T cell receptor beta chains below, sequenced in a study of blood T cells in healthy people across ages. A second PCR of roughly 6 to 12 cycles used a sample-barcoded 5' primer and a J-beta primer mix. TCRdb called the 5' RACE reads again in MiXCR, with one record for every CDR3 protein. The sample has approximately 580,000 distinct CDR3 sequences, around 24% seen once. These data are also associated with another study on T cells of mothers and their children.

The sample consisted of blood. These receptors all stem from a boy aged 5-17 years in good health.

The chain joins TRBV19 to TRBJ2-1; D is unresolved. The DNA end is a closer match to TRBJ2-5, so the J assignment may be wrong. The germline V gene has CDR1 LNHDA and CDR2 SQIVND (reference sequence). The CDR3 is 14 amino acids. The CDR3 nucleotides are TGTGCCAGTAGTATAGATTCAGGACAAGAGACCCAGTACTTC. Translating gives CASSIDSGQETQYF.

The rearrangement uses TRBV6-2 or TRBV6-3 and TRBJ2-3, with D perhaps matching TRBD2 (5 bases). Germline V gene data show CDR1 as MNHEY and CDR2 as SVGEGT. The CDR3 covers 16 residues. V was trimmed by 0 bases and J by 0 bases, leaving 10 bases between them. The chain's CDR3 is CASSYSASLSTDTQYF. The CDR3 DNA is TGTGCCAGCAGTTACTCGGCTAGCCTAAGCACAGATACGCAGTATTTT.

This clonotype was detected a few times. The V and J genes are TRBV21-1 and TRBJ2-4; TRBD1 is taken as the D call from the table, unchecked against the DNA. TRBV21-1 is a recognized pseudogene. CDR3 length: 19 amino acids. CDR3 sequence: CASSNRTGGKGGAKNIQYF. The CDR3 nucleotides read TGTGCCAGCAGCAACAGGACAGGGGGCAAAGGTGGGGCCAAAAACATTCAGTACTTC.

V gene TRBV5-1 combines with J gene TRBJ2-1; D tentatively reads TRBD1 or TRBD2 (6 bases each). The V end was cut by 2 bases, the J end by 3 bases, with 15 bases between. This CDR3 comprises 16 residues. CDR1 and CDR2 (germline): SGHRS, YFSETQ. CDR3 DNA sequence: TGCGCCAGCAGCTTAGGGGGGCCGTCCGACTACAATGAGCAGTTCTTC. This gives the protein CASSLGGPSDYNEQFF.

V is TRBV7-9 and J is TRBJ1-2, with D perhaps TRBD1 (5 bases). CDR3 length: 15 residues. The V gene lost 4 bases and the J gene lost 7 bases, with 19 bases spanning the gap. The V gene's germline CDR1 is SEHNR and CDR2 FQNEAQ (reference sequence). CDR3 in amino acids: CASSSHRNPLFGYTF. CDR3 nucleotide sequence: TGTGCCAGCAGCTCTCACAGGAACCCTTTGTTTGGCTACACCTTC.

The V gene is TRBV7-2, the J gene TRBJ2-3; 9 nucleotides match TRBD1. V lost 1 base, J lost 5 bases, and 7 bases stayed unmatched. The CDR3 is 16 residues long. Germline V gives CDR1 SGHTA, CDR2 FQGNSA. Here the CDR3 reads CASSLGRDRDVDTQYF. As DNA, the CDR3 is TGTGCCAGCAGCTTAGGTCGGGACAGGGATGTAGATACGCAGTATTTT. The full variable domain, rest sourced from reference TRBV7-2 and TRBJ2-3, is GAGVSQSPSNKVTEKGKDVELRCDPISGHTALYWYRQSLGQGLEFLIYFQGNSAPDKSGLPSDRFSAERTGGSVSTLTIQRTQQEDSAVYLCASSLGRDRDVDTQYFGPGTRLTVL.

DNA of the CDR3: TGCGCCAGCAGTCAATCTCGGCTAGCGGGCCCCTCCTACGAGCAGTACTTC. The encoded protein is CASSQSRLAGPSYEQYF. This sequence joins TRBV23-1 and TRBJ2-7, with TRBD2 matching over 8 bases. TRBV23-1 is an ORF, and what it does is uncertain. CDR3 length: 17 amino acids. Germline trimming cut 0 bases from V and 0 bases from J; bases unmatched to any gene: 7.

This clonotype has a handful of counts. A junction end diverges from the germline sequence, so it may reflect a read error. The chain carries TRBV5-1 and TRBJ2-1; 14 nucleotides align to TRBD2. Germline CDR1 SGHRS, CDR2 YFSETQ. This CDR3 contains 15 residues. CDR3 sequence: CASSLTSGGANEQFF. As DNA, the CDR3 is TGTGCCAGCAGTCTGACTAGCGGGGGGGCGAATGAGCAGTTCTTC.

The chain combines TRBV5-8 with TRBJ2-5; 15 nucleotides line up with TRBD2. The CDR3 is 16 residues long. With V trimmed by 3 bases and J by 4 bases, 4 bases remained unmatched. Germline V CDR1 and CDR2: SGHTS, YDEGEE. The CDR3 region has the DNA TGTGCCAGCAGCTATGGGACTAGCGGGGGGCGAGAGACCCAGTACTTC. This sequence encodes CASSYGTSGGRETQYF.

The gene calls are TRBV9 and TRBJ2-5, with D unclear. The DNA end is a closer match to TRBJ2-1, so the J assignment may be wrong. The germline gives CDR1 SGDLS, CDR2 YYNGEE. The CDR3 consists of 12 residues. In DNA, the CDR3 is TGTGCCAGCAGCCCTATCGGCAATGAGCAGTTCTTC. It translates to CASSPIGNEQFF.

The rearrangement joins TRBV7-2 to TRBJ2-3; 9 bases agree with TRBD2. After removal of 0 bases from V and 4 bases from J, the junction contained 5 bases not matched to a gene. CDR3 size: 16 residues. Germline V gene sequence: CDR1 SGHTA, CDR2 FQGNSA. CDR3 amino acids: CASSLALLAGSDTQYF. In DNA form, the CDR3 reads TGTGCCAGCAGCTTAGCGCTCCTAGCGGGGTCAGATACGCAGTATTTT.

The chain joins TRBV18 to TRBJ2-7; D is possibly TRBD1 or TRBD2 (5 bases each). V was shortened by 5 bases and J by 6 bases, with 20 bases between the two germline ends. Germline loops: CDR1 KGHSH, CDR2 LQKENI. The CDR3 runs to 15 residues. The CDR3 spells CASSDERIVGTEQYF. DNA for the CDR3: TGTGCCAGCTCAGATGAGCGGATAGTGGGGACCGAGCAGTACTTC.

The chain has TRBV6-5 and TRBJ2-7, with a possible D match to TRBD1 (5 bases). Looked up from germline, CDR1 is MNHEY and CDR2 is SVGAGI. V was shortened by 0 bases and J by 5 bases, with 17 bases between the two germline ends. This CDR3 is 16 amino acids long. This chain's CDR3 is CASSYSRTHRSHEQYF. In nucleotides, the CDR3 is TGTGCCAGCAGTTACTCGAGAACCCACAGGAGCCACGAGCAGTACTTC.

This clonotype appeared a few times. CDR3 bases: TGTGCCAGCAGACAGGACCCGAACACCGGGGAGCTGTTTTTT. Translation gives CASRQDPNTGELFF. This chain links TRBV14 with TRBJ2-2; the D gene is possibly TRBD1 (5 bases). Per the germline V gene, CDR1 is SGHDN and CDR2 is FVKESK. This CDR3 region has 14 residues. Trimming took 6 bases from V and 0 from J, leaving 8 bases between them.

The CDR3 sequence is CASSPDVVLINSPLHF. CDR3 nucleotides: TGTGCCAGCAGCCCCGATGTGGTTTTAATCAATTCACCCCTCCACTTT. The rearrangement links TRBV7-8 to TRBJ1-6; D is unclear. Germline assignment: CDR1 SGHVS and CDR2 FQNEAQ. Trimming removed 5 bases at V and 7 bases at J, with 18 bases between. The CDR3 consists of 16 residues.

The chain is built from TRBV5-6 and TRBJ1-5; D not resolved. The CDR3 contains 14 residues. Trimming took 1 base from V and 0 from J, leaving 5 bases between them. Germline CDR1 and CDR2: SGHDT and YYEEEE. In DNA, the CDR3 is TGTGCCAGCAGCTTGTTTGGTAGCAATCAGCCCCAGCATTTT. Its translation: CASSLFGSNQPQHF.

This clonotype showed up just a few times. The chain has TRBV10-3 and TRBJ2-7; 11 bases map to TRBD2. Per the germline V gene, CDR1 is ENHRY and CDR2 is SYGVKD. The junction had 8 bases not matched to a gene; V was cut back by 10 bases and J by 3 bases. CDR3 length equals 14 residues. The CDR3 region is CANAAGTSGYEQYF. In DNA form, the CDR3 reads TGTGCCAACGCGGCCGGGACTAGCGGCTACGAGCAGTACTTC.

As to this clonotype: Germline is not matched at one junction end, which may reflect a read error. The CDR3 bases are TGTGCCGGCAGTCTGGGGACTAGCGGGACCTACGAGCAGTACTTC. Translation: CAGSLGTSGTYEQYF. The J gene is TRBJ2-5, the V gene TRBV28; 13 nucleotides agree with TRBD2. Judging by the DNA end, TRBJ2-7 fits better; the J call may be wrong. Germline V gene data show CDR1 as MDHEN and CDR2 as SYDVKM. This CDR3 comprises 15 residues.

The chain uses TRBV20-1 and TRBJ1-3; D not resolved. Germline lookup yields CDR1 DFQATT and CDR2 SNEGSKA (reference sequence). The CDR3 is 14 residues long. V lost 5 bases and J 4 bases, leaving 15 bases between the germline ends. CDR3 in amino acids: CSAPGEEGGNTIYF. CDR3 coding DNA: TGCAGTGCTCCCGGGGAGGAAGGCGGAAACACCATATATTTT.

This chain uses TRBV5-1 with TRBJ1-1, with D possibly TRBD1 on 6 matching bases. CDR3 length equals 16 residues. Trimming shortened V by 4 bases and J by 0 bases, and 16 bases separated the two germline ends. CDR1 is SGHRS and CDR2 is YFSETQ in the germline V gene. CDR3 protein: CASSDGRTVVNTEAFF. The CDR3 coding sequence is TGCGCCAGCAGCGATGGACGGACAGTTGTGAACACTGAAGCTTTCTTT.

The V gene is TRBV4-3, the J gene TRBJ1-5; possible D gene TRBD1, 5 bases. The V gene lost 0 bases and the J gene lost 5 bases, with 17 bases spanning the gap. Germline lookup yields CDR1 LGHNA and CDR2 YSLEER. The CDR3 extends over 17 amino acids. The CDR3 loop reads CASSQDWQGGSYQPQHF. For the CDR3, the DNA is TGCGCCAGCAGCCAAGATTGGCAGGGCGGTAGTTATCAGCCCCAGCATTTT.

This chain joins TRBV28 and TRBJ2-1, with D perhaps TRBD2 (6 bases). The CDR3 totals 18 residues. The germline CDR1 and CDR2 sequences are MDHEN and SYDVKM. The V end was cut by 6 bases, the J end by 0 bases, with 21 bases between. CDR3 in amino acids: CASRPPGVAESSYNEQFF. CDR3 nucleotide sequence: TGTGCCAGCAGACCACCGGGTGTAGCGGAGAGCTCCTACAATGAGCAGTTCTTC.